This T cell receptor (beta chain) was profiled in a study of shared clonotypes between healthy human individuals. Study in general: Each donor contributed plates that comprised three CD4 naive, three CD4 memory, two CD8 naive and one CD8 memory. Findings and caveats of the study: Only a few donors were included, so the genetic and exposure-history diversity represented was limited. All-four-donor shared clonotypes had higher generation probabilities than non-shared clonotypes did.

CDR3 length: 14 amino acids. Trimming cost V 5 bases and J 2 bases; bases outside gene matches: 5. Germline loops: CDR1 LNHNV, CDR2 YYDKDF (reference sequence). A word on this clone: Its antigen is not known.

Naivety among CD8 cells was defined by CD45RO negativity and positive CCR7 selection, thereby excluding terminally differentiated effector memory CD45RA+ cells. Produced via immunoSEQ multiplex PCR; TCRdb's table is partial and in-frame only. This sample yields some 2 million clones, of which approximately 94% are seen a single time; approximately 1.2% belongs to the top ten. Sequenced: naive CD8+ T cells sorted from blood. The clonotype originates from a man younger than 35 in good health. The chain has TRBV15 and TRBJ2-7; 8 bases are a match to TRBD1. The CDR3 DNA reads as TGTGCCACCAGCGGGCCGGGACAGGCCTACGAGCAGTACTTC. This codes for CATSGPGQAYEQYF.